The sequence of this TCR beta chain was determined in a study of human T cells and chemical hapten exposure. Findings and limits, study-wide: Significantly more large CDR3 similarity clusters arose among expanded TCRs than among controls.

Worth noting for this clonotype: As yet, its antigen is unknown.

Each cDNA molecule in the library carried unique molecular identifiers. Study processing details: Samples contained a median of roughly 99,000 TCRs, with a range of roughly 20,000 to 700,000. TCRdb fed the RACE reads into MiXCR, producing one record per CDR3 protein. What appears here as the V and J calls and clone size reflects TCRdb's work, not the paper's. The sample consists of hundreds of thousands of distinct CDR3 sequences, just under 6.5% of them appearing once. Regarding time point: patch test 2, 6 weeks after DPC sensitization. The treatment: therapeutic diphenylcyclopropenone sensitization with weekly scalp DPC. This TCR was sampled from a woman younger than 30 with alopecia areata. Some clones in this sample may be carry-over from other donors' samples. Sequencing used whole blood, obtained in connection with sensitization to the hapten diphenylcyclopropenone (DPC).

CDR3: CASSLGLAGINTGELFF. The CDR3 coding sequence is TGTGCCAGCAGCTTAGGACTAGCGGGAATCAACACCGGGGAGCTGTTTTTT. This chain connects TRBV13 to TRBJ2-2, with 10 bases aligning to TRBD2. Germline V gene sequence: CDR1 PRHDT, CDR2 FYEKMQ (reference sequence). The CDR3 covers 17 residues. The V and J ends lost 0 bases and 2 bases, in that order; junction bases with no gene match: 3.